This T cell receptor beta chain originates from a study of OX40 agonist ivuxolimab in advanced cancers. CDR1 and CDR2 (germline): MNHEY, SVGAGI. V lost 8 bases to trimming and J lost 8 bases; unmatched junction nucleotides: 6. This CDR3 contains 12 residues. On this clone: Its antigen is not identified.

General study points: Dose levels from 0.1 to 3.0 mg/kg saw CD4+ and CD8+ blood T cells expand clonally by week 6. The 0.1-3.0 mg/kg partial responders had among the lowest clonal expansion.

Sampling of blood occurred at baseline, cycle 4 day 1, and cycle 7 day 1. This table comes from immunoSEQ multiplex PCR, and its TCRdb copy is limited to in-frame clones, with some not included. The data show about 89,000 clones, with about 88% seen just once and more than 0.25% held by the top ten. This rearrangement joins TRBV6-5 to TRBJ1-2, with 9 bases identical to TRBD1. This clonotype was obtained from an adult with an advanced solid tumor such as melanoma, head and neck, liver or kidney cancer. The specimen comprised CD4+ or CD8+ T cells sorted from blood, sampled in a trial of the OX40 agonist ivuxolimab. The CDR3 loop reads CASGLGQGGYTF. CDR3 coding DNA: TGTGCCAGCGGCCTAGGACAGGGGGGCTACACCTTC.